These 22 T cell receptor beta chains share one sample of origin, sequenced in a study of T cells in Graves' hyperthyroidism and ophthalmopathy (dated by TCRdb to 2018 to 2020). Libraries were built with multiplex PCR. Sequencing was carried out with an Illumina HiSeq 2000. TCR beta CDR3 regions were amplified from RNA transcripts. The first round of RT-PCR for the TCR CDR3 was performed with the HTBI primer set and the Qiagen OneStep RT-PCR kit. In-frame beta chains were kept once TCRdb had trimmed the public reads at Q25 with fastp and called clones with MiXCR. Rows matching on CDR3 protein sequence are summarized as one entry with the most common DNA and genes. This sample holds roughly 560,000 distinct CDR3 sequences; over 12% were observed only once. The leading ten clones occupy over 3.5% of the sample. Sequenced sample: blood. These receptors all come from a woman in her 40s with Graves' ophthalmopathy.

This clonotype was observed a few times. The CDR3 loop is CASSIAGEIYGYTF. The DNA of the CDR3 is TGTGCCAGTAGTATCGCAGGGGAGATCTATGGCTACACCTTC. The V gene is TRBV19, the J gene TRBJ1-2; perhaps TRBD1 as D (6 bases). The CDR3 consists of 14 residues. Deletions cut 3 bases from V and 4 bases from J, with 12 bases between. CDR1 is LNHDA and CDR2 is SQIVND in the germline V gene (reference sequence).

This clonotype came up many times. The chain joins TRBV6-1 to TRBJ1-1; 7 nucleotides align to TRBD1. The CDR3 loop spans 12 amino acids. Germline CDR1 MNHNS, CDR2 SASEGT. Losses at the gene ends were 2 bases for V and 6 bases for J; bases not matched to a gene: 0. This CDR3 is CASSEQGAEAFF. The CDR3 coding sequence is TGTGCCAGCAGTGAACAGGGGGCTGAAGCTTTCTTT.

This clonotype occurred many times. The CDR3: CASSRGDRKGLSGNTIYF. DNA for the CDR3: TGTGCCAGCAGCCGAGGTGACAGGAAGGGACTCTCTGGAAACACCATATATTTT. The gene calls are TRBV12-3 or TRBV12-4 and TRBJ1-3, with D maybe TRBD1 (6 bases). V was cut by 6 bases and J by 0 bases, with 21 bases left in between. The CDR3 sequence is 18 residues long.

This clonotype was seen many times. V is TRBV19 and J is TRBJ1-5; 7 bases line up with TRBD1. Germline CDR1 is LNHDA and CDR2 is SQIVND (reference sequence). The J segment lost 7 bases and the V segment lost 5 bases, leaving 14 bases of the junction unmatched. CDR3 length equals 16 residues. This CDR3 reads CASSPNTRQGGQPQHF. The CDR3 DNA is TGTGCCAGTAGTCCTAACACACGACAGGGCGGACAGCCCCAGCATTTT.

The V gene is TRBV5-4, the J gene TRBJ2-5, with D perhaps being TRBD1 or TRBD2 (5 bases each). CDR3 length: 15 residues. The V end lost 0 bases, the J end lost 3 bases, and 12 bases lay between the germline ends. Germline loops: CDR1 SGHNT, CDR2 YYREEE (reference sequence). The CDR3 DNA sequence: TGTGCCAGCAGCTTGGGTCCAAGGGGAGAAGAGACCCAGTACTTC. Its protein is CASSLGPRGEETQYF.

V and J are TRBV20-1 and TRBJ2-2; 11 nucleotides match TRBD2. Germline V gives CDR1 DFQATT, CDR2 SNEGSKA (reference sequence). This CDR3 has 15 residues. Trimming cost V 0 bases and J 6 bases; bases outside gene matches: 3. For the CDR3, the DNA is TGCAGTGCTAGAGAACCACTAGCGGGAGCCGGGGAGCTGTTTTTT. This sequence encodes CSAREPLAGAGELFF.

The rearrangement links TRBV19 to TRBJ1-5; 7 nucleotides line up with TRBD1. The germline V gene has CDR1 LNHDA and CDR2 SQIVND (reference sequence). The CDR3 is 17 amino acids. V shed 0 bases and J 4 bases; nucleotides not matched to a gene: 9. The CDR3 DNA reads as TGTGCCAGTAGTATAGATCCCTGGACAGGCAAGAATCAGCCCCAGCATTTT. This codes for CASSIDPWTGKNQPQHF.

This clonotype was detected many times. The genes are TRBV10-1 and TRBJ2-7; D assignment may be TRBD1 or TRBD2 (6 bases each). The CDR3 loop spans 14 amino acids. Germline loops: CDR1 WNHNN, CDR2 SYGVQD (reference sequence). Trimming shortened V by 3 bases and J by 5 bases, and 14 bases separated the two germline ends. In DNA, the CDR3 is TGCGCCAGCAGTGATCGCCAGGGGAGGCACGAGCAGTACTTC. Its translation: CASSDRQGRHEQYF.

Many counts were recorded for this clonotype. This sequence joins TRBV2 and TRBJ2-7; D remains ambiguous. Per germline, CDR1 SNHLY and CDR2 FYNNEI. CDR3 size: 11 residues. The V gene lost 4 bases and the J gene lost 5 bases, with 6 bases spanning the gap. CDR3: CASSVVNEQYF. CDR3 bases: TGTGCCAGCAGTGTGGTCAACGAGCAGTACTTC.

This clonotype was seen more than once but under ten times. The J gene is TRBJ1-5, the V gene TRBV12-3 or TRBV12-4; tentatively, D is TRBD1 (6 bases). The CDR3 totals 14 residues. V lost 3 bases to trimming and J lost 4 bases, with 10 bases between them. CDR3 nucleotide sequence: TGTGCCAGCAGTTTTGGGGGGCGGAATCAGCCCCAGCATTTT. Its translation: CASSFGGRNQPQHF.

This clonotype was detected many times. The chain has TRBV10-3 and TRBJ2-6; D call uncertain. The CDR3 has 15 amino acids. Trimming stripped 0 bases from V and 0 bases from J, with 3 bases between. Germline V gene lookup returns CDR1 ENHRY and CDR2 SYGVKD. The CDR3 region is CAISESFSGANVLTF. The CDR3 DNA reads TGTGCCATCAGTGAGTCATTCTCTGGGGCCAACGTCCTGACTTTC.

V is TRBV12-3 or TRBV12-4 and J is TRBJ2-7; 8 positions match TRBD1. The CDR3 loop spans 12 amino acids. The trim removed 9 bases at V and 7 bases at J, leaving 8 bases unmatched. The CDR3, as DNA: TGTGCCAGTCTCCGGGACAGGCCAGAGCAGTACTTC. Encoded protein: CASLRDRPEQYF.

This clonotype has a count of ten or more. The rearrangement uses TRBV6-2 or TRBV6-3 and TRBJ2-6; possible D gene TRBD1, 7 bases. The CDR3 covers 17 residues. The germline CDR1 and CDR2 sequences are MNHEY and SVGEGT. V was cut by 6 bases and J by 2 bases, with 17 bases left in between. CDR3 nucleotide sequence: TGTGCCAGCAGCACCCAGGGGGGACACCCTGGGGCCAACGTCCTGACTTTC. Translation: CASSTQGGHPGANVLTF.

This clonotype was seen many times. The gene calls are TRBV12-3 or TRBV12-4 and TRBJ2-7; possibly TRBD1 for D (6 bases). The V and J ends lost 2 bases and 2 bases respectively, with 16 bases between them. The CDR3 extends over 16 amino acids. DNA for the CDR3: TGTGCCAGCAGTTTACTCCCGACAGGCTACCCCTACGAGCAGTACTTC. Translation: CASSLLPTGYPYEQYF.

This clonotype was detected a few times. The chain joins TRBV30 to TRBJ1-1; D is perhaps TRBD1 (6 bases). Germline V gene lookup returns CDR1 GTSNPN and CDR2 SVGIG (reference sequence). The V and J ends lost 0 bases and 3 bases respectively, with 8 bases between them. The CDR3 has 13 amino acids. The CDR3: CAWSVSGDTEAFF. Written as DNA, the CDR3 is TGTGCCTGGAGTGTATCAGGGGACACTGAAGCTTTCTTT.

This clonotype was seen at least ten times. The chain joins TRBV6-5 to TRBJ2-2; possible D gene TRBD1, 6 bases. V was cut by 0 bases and J by 5 bases, with 13 bases left in between. The V gene's germline CDR1 is MNHEY and CDR2 SVGAGI. CDR3 length: 16 amino acids. CDR3 sequence (DNA): TGTGCCAGCAGTTACTCAGCGGACAGAGTAACCGGGGAGCTGTTTTTT. Its translation: CASSYSADRVTGELFF.

At least ten counts were recorded for this clonotype. The chain joins TRBV28 to TRBJ1-2; D is uncertain. CDR3 length: 11 residues. Germline V CDR1 and CDR2: MDHEN, SYDVKM. V was trimmed by 3 bases and J by 12 bases, leaving 11 bases between them. This chain's CDR3 is CASSLTSLHTF. The CDR3 DNA is TGTGCCAGCAGTTTGACAAGTCTACACACCTTC.

The table lists this clonotype with many counts. The gene calls are TRBV12-3 or TRBV12-4 and TRBJ1-2; 7 bases line up with TRBD1. V was pared by 2 bases and J by 3 bases, with 9 bases of the junction left unmatched. The length of the CDR3 is 16 residues. Here the CDR3 reads CASSLMRGQVDYGYTF. DNA for the CDR3: TGTGCCAGCAGTTTAATGAGGGGGCAAGTCGACTATGGCTACACCTTC.

This clonotype has more than one count but fewer than ten. This chain joins TRBV11-2 and TRBJ2-3; D may be TRBD1 (6 bases). Trimming cost V 2 bases and J 2 bases, with 11 bases left between them. The germline V gene has CDR1 SGHAT and CDR2 FQNNGV. The length of the CDR3 is 15 residues. CDR3 sequence: CASSLIPGATDTQYF. DNA for the CDR3: TGTGCCAGCAGCTTAATTCCAGGGGCCACAGATACGCAGTATTTT.

The rearrangement uses TRBV19 and TRBJ2-6; D is ambiguous. The CDR3 has 14 residues. The V end was cut by 4 bases, the J end by 4 bases, with 8 bases between. CDR1 and CDR2 from the germline V gene are LNHDA and SQIVND (reference sequence). In DNA, the CDR3 is TGTGCCAGTAGTACCACTACGGGGGCCAACGTCCTGACTTTC. Encoded protein: CASSTTTGANVLTF.

The table lists this clonotype with many counts. This chain connects TRBV12-3 or TRBV12-4 to TRBJ2-7; D is ambiguous. The CDR3 loop spans 10 amino acids. Trimming stripped 3 bases from V and 13 bases from J, with 10 bases between. The CDR3, as DNA: TGTGCCAGCAGTTTTAGACTCCTCTACTTC. It translates to CASSFRLLYF.

There are many counts of this clonotype. The DNA for the CDR3 is TGTGCCAGCAGCGAGACAGGGGAGCGAGGCAATGAGCAGTTCTTC. It is translated as CASSETGERGNEQFF. The J gene is TRBJ2-1, the V gene TRBV7-3, with 8 nucleotides matching TRBD1. In germline, CDR1 is SGHTA, CDR2 FQGTGA. The CDR3 covers 15 residues. With 5 bases clipped from V and 6 bases from J, the junction kept 9 bases outside the gene matches.